The rows below give T cell receptor beta chains drawn from one sample of a study of blood T cells in healthy people across ages. TCRdb used MiXCR to reprocess the 5' RACE reads, holding one entry per CDR3 protein. The table lists over 1,300,000 distinct CDR3 sequences, approximately 63% of them singletons. Sequences were obtained from blood. All receptors derive from a man in his late teens or twenties in good health. Both conserved end residues are part of each CDR3.

j_gene | v_gene | CDR3aa
TRBJ2-7 | TRBV29-1 | CSVAEQGYEQYF
TRBJ1-1 | TRBV21-1 | CASRFQTEAFF
TRBJ2-3 | TRBV15 | CATGRDLATDTQYF
TRBJ1-6 | TRBV4-3 | CASSQSTGLNSPLHF
. | TRBV10-3 | CAISESGPGSLETQYF
. | TRBV4-1 | CASSQSSGRGEQYF
TRBJ2-1 | TRBV11-2 | CASQDYTEYNEQFF
. | TRBV10-3 | CAISESRGQGYEQYF
TRBJ2-7 | TRBV29-1 | CSAKDRVDSYEQYF
TRBJ2-5 | TRBV9 | CASSVDPSGRGKTQYF
TRBJ2-1 | TRBV28 | CASSILDRAYNEQFF
TRBJ2-3 | TRBV12-3/TRBV12-4 | CASSLVASSDTQYF
TRBJ1-2 | TRBV29-1 | CSVVSSGVAYGYTF
TRBJ1-2 | TRBV12-3/TRBV12-4 | CASSPTRTADYGYTF
TRBJ2-7 | TRBV9 | CASSRTGTGEKYF
TRBJ2-5 | TRBV20-1 | CSARAGGLAGGPQETQYF
. | TRBV20-1 | CSAPWTSSEQYF
TRBJ2-1 | TRBV29-1 | CSAEGGGDEQFF
. | TRBV29-1 | CGVEEVIAGEDEQYF
TRBJ2-7 | TRBV29-1 | CSVVETNSYEQYF
. | TRBV20-1 | CSAPKSGESYNEQYF
TRBJ2-6 | TRBV7-2 | CASSLGDRRTSGANVLTF
TRBJ1-2 | TRBV15 | CATSRKPTTGGDYGYTF
TRBJ2-7 | TRBV11-2 | CASSLHLYEQYF
TRBJ1-5 | TRBV4-2 | CASSQADSYQPQHF
TRBJ2-7 | TRBV5-1 | CASSLGVGGIKLGEQYF
TRBJ2-6 | TRBV7-2 | CASSRLGANVLTF